The 4 T cell receptor beta chains below all came from one sample that was sequenced in a study of memory CD4+ T cells and cytomegalovirus serostatus. The sort gate was single viable CD3+CD4+CD8-CD45RO+ cells for memory CD4+ T cells. The method was immunoSEQ multiplex PCR; TCRdb's version includes in-frame clones alone and lacks a portion of them. The sample shows under 50,000 clones, roughly four fifths of them seen only once. The sample was memory CD4+ T cells from blood. These receptors were obtained from an adult in good health and CMV-seronegative.

This chain links TRBV2 with TRBJ1-5; the D is unclear. Deletions cut 2 bases from V and 4 bases from J, with 3 bases between. Germline V gene sequence: CDR1 SNHLY, CDR2 FYNNEI. CDR3 length: 12 amino acids. The CDR3 spells CASSEPNQPQHF. CDR3 nucleotides: TGTGCCAGCAGTGAACCGAATCAGCCCCAGCATTTT. The complete variable domain, with remaining parts taken from reference TRBV2 and TRBJ1-5, reads EPEVTQTPSHQVTQMGQEVILRCVPISNHLYFYWYRQILGQKVEFLVSFYNNEISEKSEIFDDQFSVERPDGSNFTLKIRSTKLEDSAMYFCASSEPNQPQHFGDGTRLSIL.

The chain joins TRBV6-1 to TRBJ1-3; 7 nucleotides agree with TRBD1. The CDR3 contains 13 residues. CDR1 is MNHNS, CDR2 SASEGT, per germline. V shed 11 bases and J 0 bases; nucleotides not matched to a gene: 4. The CDR3 loop is CAVRGTSGNTIYF. DNA of the CDR3: TGTGCCGTCAGGGGGACCTCTGGAAACACCATATATTTT.

The chain links TRBV5-1 to TRBJ1-3; D unresolved. Germline CDR1 SGHRS, CDR2 YFSETQ. Trimming cost V 4 bases and J 8 bases, with 10 bases left between them. The length of the CDR3 is 12 residues. The CDR3 DNA is TGCGCCAGCAGCCTTCCTGGTGACACCATATATTTT. Residues: CASSLPGDTIYF.

This clone was detected only once. This chain connects TRBV5-8 to TRBJ2-5; D tentatively reads TRBD1 or TRBD2 (5 bases each). Germline V lookup: CDR1 SGHTS, CDR2 YDEGEE. The length of the CDR3 is 14 residues. The germline V and J ends were trimmed by 4 bases and 0 bases, with 10 bases remaining between them. The CDR3 is CASSGTAYQETQYF. Written as DNA, the CDR3 is TGTGCCAGCAGCGGGACGGCTTACCAAGAGACCCAGTACTTC.